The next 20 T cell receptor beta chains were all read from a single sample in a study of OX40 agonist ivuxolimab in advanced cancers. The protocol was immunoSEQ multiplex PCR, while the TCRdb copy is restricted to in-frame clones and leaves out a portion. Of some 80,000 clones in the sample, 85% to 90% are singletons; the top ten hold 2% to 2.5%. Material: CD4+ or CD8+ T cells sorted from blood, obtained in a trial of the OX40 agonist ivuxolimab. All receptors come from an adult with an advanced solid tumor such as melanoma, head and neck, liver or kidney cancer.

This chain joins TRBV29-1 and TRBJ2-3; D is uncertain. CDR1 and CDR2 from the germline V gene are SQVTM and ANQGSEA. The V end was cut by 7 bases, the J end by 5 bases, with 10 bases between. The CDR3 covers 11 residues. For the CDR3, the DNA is TGCAGCGCTGCTTCTTTAGATACGCAGTATTTT. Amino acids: CSAASLDTQYF.

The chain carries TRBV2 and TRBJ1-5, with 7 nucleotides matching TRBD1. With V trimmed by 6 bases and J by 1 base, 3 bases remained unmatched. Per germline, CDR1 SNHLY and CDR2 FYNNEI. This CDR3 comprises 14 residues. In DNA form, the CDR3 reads TGTGCCAGCAGAACACAGGGGAGCAATCAGCCCCAGCATTTT. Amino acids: CASRTQGSNQPQHF.

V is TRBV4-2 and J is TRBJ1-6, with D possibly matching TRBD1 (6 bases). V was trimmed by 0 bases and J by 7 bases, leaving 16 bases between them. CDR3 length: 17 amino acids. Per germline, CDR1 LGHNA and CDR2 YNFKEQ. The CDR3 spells CASSQETLGGRNSPLHF. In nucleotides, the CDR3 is TGTGCCAGCAGCCAAGAGACCTTGGGGGGCCGAAATTCACCCCTCCACTTT.

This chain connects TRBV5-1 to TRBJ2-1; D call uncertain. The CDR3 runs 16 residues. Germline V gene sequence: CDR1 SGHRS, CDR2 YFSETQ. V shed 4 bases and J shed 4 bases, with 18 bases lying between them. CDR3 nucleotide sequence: TGCGCCAGCAGCCGATTTGAGCGAGAGTCATACAATGAGCAGTTCTTC. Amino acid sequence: CASSRFERESYNEQFF.

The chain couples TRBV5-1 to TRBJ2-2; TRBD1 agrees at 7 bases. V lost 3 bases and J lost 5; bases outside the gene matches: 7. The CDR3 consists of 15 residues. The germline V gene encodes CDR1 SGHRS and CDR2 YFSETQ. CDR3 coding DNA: TGCGCCAGCAGCTCGTGGACAGGAAGGACCGGGGAGCTGTTTTTT. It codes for CASSSWTGRTGELFF.

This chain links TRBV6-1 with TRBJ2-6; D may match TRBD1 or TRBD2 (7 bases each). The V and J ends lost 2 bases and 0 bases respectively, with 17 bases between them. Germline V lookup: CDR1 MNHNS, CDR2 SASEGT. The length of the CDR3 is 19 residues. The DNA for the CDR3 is TGTGCCAGCAGTGAAATGGGAGGGACAGTCCTCTCTGGGGCCAACGTCCTGACTTTC. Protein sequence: CASSEMGGTVLSGANVLTF.

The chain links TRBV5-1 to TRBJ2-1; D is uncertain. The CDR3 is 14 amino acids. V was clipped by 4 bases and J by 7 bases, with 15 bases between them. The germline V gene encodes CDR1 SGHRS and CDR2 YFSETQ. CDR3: CASSLDGVENEQFF. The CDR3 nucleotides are TGCGCCAGCAGCCTTGATGGGGTGGAGAATGAGCAGTTCTTC.

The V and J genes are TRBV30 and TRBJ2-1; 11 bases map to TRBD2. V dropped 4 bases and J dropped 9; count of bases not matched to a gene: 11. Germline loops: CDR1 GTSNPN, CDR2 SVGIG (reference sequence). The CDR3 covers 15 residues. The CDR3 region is CAWIGDSGGAIEQFF. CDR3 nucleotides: TGTGCCTGGATAGGCGATAGCGGGGGGGCCATTGAGCAGTTCTTC.

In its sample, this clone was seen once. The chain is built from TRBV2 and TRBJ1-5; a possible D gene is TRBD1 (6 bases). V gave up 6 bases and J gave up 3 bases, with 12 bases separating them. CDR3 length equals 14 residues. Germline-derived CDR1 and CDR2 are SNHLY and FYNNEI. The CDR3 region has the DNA TGTGCCAGCAGCTGGGGGGGGCTCAATCAGCCCCAGCATTTT. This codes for CASSWGGLNQPQHF.

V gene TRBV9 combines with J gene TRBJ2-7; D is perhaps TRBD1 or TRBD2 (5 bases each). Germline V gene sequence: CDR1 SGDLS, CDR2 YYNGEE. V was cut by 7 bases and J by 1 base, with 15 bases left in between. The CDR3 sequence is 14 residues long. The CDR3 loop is CASGPGTLSYEQYF. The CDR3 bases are TGTGCCAGCGGTCCCGGGACCTTATCCTACGAGCAGTACTTC.

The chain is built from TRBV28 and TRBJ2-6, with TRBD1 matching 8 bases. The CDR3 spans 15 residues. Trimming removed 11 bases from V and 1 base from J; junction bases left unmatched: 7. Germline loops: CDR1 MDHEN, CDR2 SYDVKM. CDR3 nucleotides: TGTGCCTGTAAGGACAGGGCTTCTGGGGCCAACGTCCTGACTTTC. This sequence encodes CACKDRASGANVLTF.

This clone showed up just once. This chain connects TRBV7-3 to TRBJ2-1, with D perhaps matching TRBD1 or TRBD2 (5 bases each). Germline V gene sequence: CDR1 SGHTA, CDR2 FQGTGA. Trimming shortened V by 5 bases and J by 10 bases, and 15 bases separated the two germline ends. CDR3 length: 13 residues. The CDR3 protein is CASSLAPGREQFF. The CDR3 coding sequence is TGTGCCAGCAGCCTGGCCCCGGGGCGCGAGCAGTTCTTC.

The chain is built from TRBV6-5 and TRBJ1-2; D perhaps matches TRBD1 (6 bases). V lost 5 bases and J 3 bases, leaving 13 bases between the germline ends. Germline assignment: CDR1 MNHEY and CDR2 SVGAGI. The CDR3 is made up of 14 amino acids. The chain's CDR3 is CASSLQGADYGYTF. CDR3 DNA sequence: TGTGCCAGCAGTCTACAGGGAGCGGACTATGGCTACACCTTC.

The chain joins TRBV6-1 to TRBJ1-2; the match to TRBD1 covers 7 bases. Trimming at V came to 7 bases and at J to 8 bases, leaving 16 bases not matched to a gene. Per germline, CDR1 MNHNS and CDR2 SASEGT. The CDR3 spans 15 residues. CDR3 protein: CASKREYTGVGGYTF. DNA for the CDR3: TGTGCCAGCAAACGGGAATACACAGGGGTGGGAGGCTACACCTTC.

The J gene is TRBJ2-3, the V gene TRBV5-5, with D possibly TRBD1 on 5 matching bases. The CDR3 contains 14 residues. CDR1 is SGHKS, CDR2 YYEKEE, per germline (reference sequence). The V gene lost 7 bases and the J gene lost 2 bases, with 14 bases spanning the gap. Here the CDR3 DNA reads TGTGCCAGCGGCGCCGTGACAGACACAGATACGCAGTATTTT. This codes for CASGAVTDTDTQYF. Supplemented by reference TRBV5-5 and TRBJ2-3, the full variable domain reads DAGVTQSPTHLIKTRGQQVTLRCSPISGHKSVSWYQQVLGQGPQFIFQYYEKEERGRGNFPDRFSARQFPNYSSELNVNALLLGDSALYLCASGAVTDTDTQYFGPGTRLTVL.

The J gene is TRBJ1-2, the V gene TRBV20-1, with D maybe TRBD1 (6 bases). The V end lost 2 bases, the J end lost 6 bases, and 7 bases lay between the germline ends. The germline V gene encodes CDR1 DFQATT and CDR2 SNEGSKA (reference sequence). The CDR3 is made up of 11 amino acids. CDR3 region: CSARSGDGYTF. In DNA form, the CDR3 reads TGCAGTGCTAGATCAGGGGATGGCTACACCTTC.

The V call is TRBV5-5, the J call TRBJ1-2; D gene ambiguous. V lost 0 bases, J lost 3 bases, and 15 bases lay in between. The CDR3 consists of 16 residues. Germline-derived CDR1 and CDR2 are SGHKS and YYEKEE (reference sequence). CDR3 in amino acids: CASSLAPSIMDYGYTF. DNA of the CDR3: TGTGCCAGCAGCTTGGCCCCAAGTATAATGGACTATGGCTACACCTTC. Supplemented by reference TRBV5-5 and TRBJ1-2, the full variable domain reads DAGVTQSPTHLIKTRGQQVTLRCSPISGHKSVSWYQQVLGQGPQFIFQYYEKEERGRGNFPDRFSARQFPNYSSELNVNALLLGDSALYLCASSLAPSIMDYGYTFGSGTRLTVV.

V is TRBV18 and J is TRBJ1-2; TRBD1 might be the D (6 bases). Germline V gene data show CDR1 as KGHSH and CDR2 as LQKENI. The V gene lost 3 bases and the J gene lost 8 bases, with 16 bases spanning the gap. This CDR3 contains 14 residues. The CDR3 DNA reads TGTGCCAGCTCACCCGGCGCTCTTCAGGGGGGCTACACCTTC. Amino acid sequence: CASSPGALQGGYTF.

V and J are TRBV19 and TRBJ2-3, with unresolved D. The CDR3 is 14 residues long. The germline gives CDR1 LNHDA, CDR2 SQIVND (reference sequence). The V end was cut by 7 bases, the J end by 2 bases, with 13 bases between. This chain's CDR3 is CASTLHGTTDTQYF. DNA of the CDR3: TGTGCCAGTACCCTACACGGAACCACAGATACGCAGTATTTT.

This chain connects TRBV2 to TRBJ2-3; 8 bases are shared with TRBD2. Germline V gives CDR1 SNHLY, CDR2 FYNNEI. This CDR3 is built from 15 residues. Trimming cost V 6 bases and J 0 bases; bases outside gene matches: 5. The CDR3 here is CASRVRGGSTDTQYF. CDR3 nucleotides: TGTGCCAGCAGGGTTCGCGGGGGGAGCACAGATACGCAGTATTTT.